These T cell receptor beta chains were read from a single sample in a study of cytomegalovirus exposure and HLA in healthy donors. TCRdb's table, derived via immunoSEQ multiplex PCR, lists solely in-frame clones and lacks some. The top ten hold around 0.84% of the sample, which has 330,000 or so clones, 86% seen once. What was sequenced was PBMCs. The source is a woman in her late teens or twenties in good health and CMV-seronegative. CDR3s include the opening cysteine and the closing phenylalanine or tryptophan. The D gene is left open where the match is weak. Some rows have no size entry. The others give once, few or many, or a class for an expanded clone.

TRBD1,NA,TRBJ2-7,TRBV4-3,TGCGCCAGCAGCCGTGGACAGGGTGCCTACGAGCAGTACTTC,CASSRGQGAYEQYF
TRBD1,NA,TRBJ1-2,TRBV29-1,TGCAGCGTTCGACAGGGTGTTGTGGCTGGCTACACCTTC,CSVRQGVVAGYTF
TRBD2,few,TRBJ2-5,TRBV5-8,TGTGCCAGCAGCACGGGACTAGCGGGATATCAAGAGACCCAGTACTTC,CASSTGLAGYQETQYF
TRBD1,NA,TRBJ1-3,TRBV29-1,TGCAGCGTCCAACAGGGGAGAAATGGAAACACCATATATTTT,CSVQQGRNGNTIYF
NA,NA,TRBJ2-7,TRBV5-8,TGTGCCAGCAGGGAGTTAGACAGAACGGGCGAGCAGTACTTC,CASRELDRTGEQYF
TRBD2,NA,TRBJ2-7,TRBV5-6,TGTGCCAGCCGCGTGTGGTTCGGGAGGGAGCACGAGCAGTACTTC,CASRVWFGREHEQYF
NA,NA,TRBJ1-1,TRBV13,TGTGCCAGCAGCCCGACTAAGAACACTGAAGCTTTCTTT,CASSPTKNTEAFF
TRBD1,NA,TRBJ1-1,TRBV27,TGTGCCAGCAGTTTAATTAGAGGAGGGGGCTGGGGCACTGAAGCTTTCTTT,CASSLIRGGGWGTEAFF
NA,NA,TRBJ2-1,TRBV15,TGTGCCACCAGCCCCCGGGACACATACAATGAGCAGTTCTTC,CATSPRDTYNEQFF
NA,NA,TRBJ1-1,TRBV28,TGTGCCAGCTCGGGGTTCCTGAACACTGAAGCTTTCTTT,CASSGFLNTEAFF
NA,NA,TRBJ2-7,TRBV5-1,TGCGCCAGCAGCTTGGTGGGGGGGCCCTCCTACGAGCAGTACTTC,CASSLVGGPSYEQYF
NA,once,TRBJ2-7,TRBV7-2,TGTGCCAGCAGCTTACTAGTGGACTCCTACGAGCAGTACTTC,CASSLLVDSYEQYF
TRBD1,NA,TRBJ2-7,TRBV11-1,TGTGCCAGCAGCCACGCGGACAGGGATGGTAACGAGCAGTACTTC,CASSHADRDGNEQYF
NA,NA,TRBJ1-2,TRBV28,TGTGCCAGCAGTTCCACTCCACAGGGCCGTGAGGGTTATGGCTACACCTTC,CASSSTPQGREGYGYTF
NA,NA,TRBJ1-1,TRBV5-1,TGCGCCAGCAGCTTGGTGCCCGGGTCGAACACTGAAGCTTTCTTT,CASSLVPGSNTEAFF
NA,NA,TRBJ2-7,TRBV29-1,TGCAGCGTTGAAGGACTTCATTACGAGCAGTACTTC,CSVEGLHYEQYF
NA,NA,TRBJ1-2,TRBV19,TGTGCCAGTATGACTGGGCCAGGGTTATGGTATGGCTACACCTTC,CASMTGPGLWYGYTF
NA,NA,TRBJ2-7,TRBV6-1,TGTGCCAGCAGACCCGGGAACTCGTACGAGCAGTACTTC,CASRPGNSYEQYF
NA,NA,TRBJ2-7,TRBV5-6,TGTGCCAGCAGCCTCAGCTCCTACGAGCAGTACTTC,CASSLSSYEQYF
TRBD2,NA,TRBJ2-7,TRBV4-1,TGCGCCAGCAGCCCACTAGCGGGAGGGTCCTACGAGCAGTACTTC,CASSPLAGGSYEQYF
NA,NA,TRBJ1-3,TRBV25-1,TGTGCCACCCTGGCGACTGGAAGAAACTCTGGAAACACCATATATTTT,CATLATGRNSGNTIYF
TRBD2,NA,TRBJ2-1,TRBV27,TGTGCCAGCAGTCACCCCCTCGTAGCTAGCGGGAGAGGGGAGCAGTTCTTC,CASSHPLVASGRGEQFF
TRBD2,few,TRBJ2-1,TRBV6-1,TGTGCCAGCAGTGCGGGACTAGCGGGAGGGAGCTCCTACAATGAGCAGTTCTTC,CASSAGLAGGSSYNEQFF
NA,NA,TRBJ1-1,TRBV29-1,TGCAGCGTTTCGGGACAACTACAGATTGAAGCTTTCTTT,CSVSGQLQIEAFF
NA,NA,TRBJ1-5,TRBV19,TGTGCCAGTCGGACAGAGCTTTATAGCAATCAGCCCCAGCATTTT,CASRTELYSNQPQHF
NA,NA,TRBJ2-7,TRBV6-5,TGTGCCAGCAGACAATCCCCCCCTTACGAGCAGTACTTC,CASRQSPPYEQYF
NA,NA,TRBJ2-7,TRBV7-2,TGTGCCAGCAGCTCCCTGGCACAGGGAATCTACGAGCAGTACTTC,CASSSLAQGIYEQYF
NA,NA,TRBJ1-2,TRBV6-5,TGTGCCAGCAGTTACTCAGGGTCGGGGTTGGGCTACACCTTC,CASSYSGSGLGYTF
NA,NA,TRBJ2-7,TRBV6-1,TGTGCCAGCAGTGAACGTGACACCTACGAGCAGTACTTC,CASSERDTYEQYF
TRBD1,NA,TRBJ1-4,TRBV18,TGTGCCAGCTCACCGACAGGGAGTGAAAAACTGTTTTTT,CASSPTGSEKLFF
TRBD1,NA,TRBJ2-7,TRBV29-1,TGCAGCGTTGAAGCCGCGAGGACAGGGGGTTCCTACGAGCAGTACTTC,CSVEAARTGGSYEQYF
TRBD1,NA,TRBJ1-2,TRBV7-8,TGTGCCAGCAGCCACAATCTTCGGACAGGGAACTATGGCTACACCTTC,CASSHNLRTGNYGYTF
TRBD1,NA,TRBJ1-2,TRBV13,TGTGCCAGCAGCTTGGGTCCCGGGACAGGCACAGCGGACCACTATGGCTACACCTTC,CASSLGPGTGTADHYGYTF
NA,NA,TRBJ2-7,TRBV28,TGTGCCATCACGACTAGTCCCCCTTACGAGCAGTACTTC,CAITTSPPYEQYF
NA,NA,TRBJ2-2,TRBV6-1,TGTGCCAGCAGTGCACTCAACACCGGGGAGCTGTTTTTT,CASSALNTGELFF
NA,NA,TRBJ1-5,TRBV28,TGTGCCAGCAGTTTATTCCGGGGAACCCAGCATTTT,CASSLFRGTQHF
NA,NA,TRBJ2-2,TRBV28,TGTGCCAGCAGTTTATTTTCCGTTAACACCGGGGAGCTGTTTTTT,CASSLFSVNTGELFF
TRBD2,NA,TRBJ2-5,TRBV27,TGTGCCAGCAGTTTATTGGCTAGCGGAGGCGGAGAGACCCAGTACTTC,CASSLLASGGGETQYF
TRBD1,NA,TRBJ2-1,TRBV18,TGTGCCAGCTCACCACCGGGTCGACAGGGATCGTACAATGAGCAGTTCTTC,CASSPPGRQGSYNEQFF
TRBD1,NA,TRBJ2-7,TRBV28,TGTGCCAGCAGCCATGACTCGACAGGGTGGTCTCCCTACGAGCAGTACTTC,CASSHDSTGWSPYEQYF
TRBD2,NA,TRBJ2-2,TRBV16,TGTGCCAGCAGCCAAAAGCGGGGCGCGAACACCGGGGAGCTGTTTTTT,CASSQKRGANTGELFF
NA,NA,TRBJ1-1,TRBV15,TGTGCCACCAGCGCGGGGGGATCGGACGTATGGAACACTGAAGCTTTCTTT,CATSAGGSDVWNTEAFF
NA,NA,TRBJ2-2,TRBV11-2,TGTGCCAGCAGCTTTCAGGGGGGCACCGGGGAGCTGTTTTTT,CASSFQGGTGELFF
NA,NA,TRBJ2-5,TRBV7-2,TGTGCCAGCAGCGATTCGGGGAGAACCCAGTACTTC,CASSDSGRTQYF
TRBD1,once,TRBJ1-3,TRBV18,TGTGCCAGCTCATCTAACAGGGGTCCTGGAAACACCATATATTTT,CASSSNRGPGNTIYF